The clone carrying this T cell receptor beta chain was seen only a few times. The V end lost 6 bases, the J end lost 4 bases, and 10 bases lay between the germline ends. The CDR3 totals 12 residues. Researchers amplified the TCR beta CDR3 regions from RNA transcripts. First-round RT-PCR of the TCR CDR3 relied on the HTBI primer set. TCRdb processed the multiplex PCR reads anew with MiXCR; each CDR3 protein has one entry. The sample lists 750,000 to 950,000 distinct CDR3 sequences, about two fifths occurring once. This record belongs to a study of T cells in Graves' hyperthyroidism and ophthalmopathy. The sequence derives from a man between 18 and 35 years old with Graves' hyperthyroidism. The chain recombines TRBV12-3 or TRBV12-4 with TRBJ2-7; D perhaps matches TRBD1 (6 bases). The sample taken for sequencing was blood. In DNA form, the CDR3 reads TGTGCCAGCAGCATGGACAGTTACGAGCAGTACTTC. Its protein product is CASSMDSYEQYF.